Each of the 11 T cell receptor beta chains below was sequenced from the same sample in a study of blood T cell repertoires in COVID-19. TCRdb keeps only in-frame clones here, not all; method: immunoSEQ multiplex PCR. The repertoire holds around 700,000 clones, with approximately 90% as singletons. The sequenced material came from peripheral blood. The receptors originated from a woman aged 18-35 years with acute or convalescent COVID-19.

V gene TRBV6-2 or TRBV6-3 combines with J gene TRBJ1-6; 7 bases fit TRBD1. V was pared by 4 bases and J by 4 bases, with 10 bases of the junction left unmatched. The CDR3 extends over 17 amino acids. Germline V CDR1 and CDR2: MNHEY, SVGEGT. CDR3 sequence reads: CASSSLQGLRYNSPLHF. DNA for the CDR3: TGTGCCAGCAGTTCCCTACAGGGGTTGAGGTATAATTCACCCCTCCACTTT.

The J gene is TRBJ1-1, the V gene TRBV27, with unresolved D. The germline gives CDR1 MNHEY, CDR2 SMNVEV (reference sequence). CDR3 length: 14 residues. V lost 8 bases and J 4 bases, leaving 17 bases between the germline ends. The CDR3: CASVRGMGGTEAFF. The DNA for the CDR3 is TGTGCCAGCGTGCGGGGTATGGGTGGCACTGAAGCTTTCTTT.

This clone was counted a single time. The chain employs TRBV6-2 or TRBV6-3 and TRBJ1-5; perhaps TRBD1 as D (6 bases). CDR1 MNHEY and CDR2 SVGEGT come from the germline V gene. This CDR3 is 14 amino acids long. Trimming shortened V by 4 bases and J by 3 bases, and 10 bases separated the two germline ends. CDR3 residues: CASSWTAINQPQHF. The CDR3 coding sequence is TGTGCCAGCAGTTGGACAGCGATCAATCAGCCCCAGCATTTT.

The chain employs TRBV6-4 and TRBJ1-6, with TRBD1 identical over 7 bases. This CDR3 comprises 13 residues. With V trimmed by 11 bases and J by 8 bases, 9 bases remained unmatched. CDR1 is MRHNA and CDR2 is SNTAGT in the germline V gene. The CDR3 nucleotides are TGTGCCTCCTCGGTCCAGGGGGATTCACCCCTCCACTTT. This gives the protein CASSVQGDSPLHF.

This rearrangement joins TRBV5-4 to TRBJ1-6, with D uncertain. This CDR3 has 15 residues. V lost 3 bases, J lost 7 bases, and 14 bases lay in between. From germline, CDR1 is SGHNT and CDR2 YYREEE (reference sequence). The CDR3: CASSWGPGGNSPLHF. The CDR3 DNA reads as TGTGCCAGCAGCTGGGGTCCCGGAGGAAATTCACCCCTCCACTTT.

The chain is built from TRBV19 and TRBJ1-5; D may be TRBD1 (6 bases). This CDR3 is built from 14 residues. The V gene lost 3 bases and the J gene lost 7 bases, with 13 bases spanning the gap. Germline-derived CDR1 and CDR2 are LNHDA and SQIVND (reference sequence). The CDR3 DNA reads TGTGCCAGTAGTATTCTCAGGGGACAACAGCCCCAGCATTTT. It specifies CASSILRGQQPQHF.

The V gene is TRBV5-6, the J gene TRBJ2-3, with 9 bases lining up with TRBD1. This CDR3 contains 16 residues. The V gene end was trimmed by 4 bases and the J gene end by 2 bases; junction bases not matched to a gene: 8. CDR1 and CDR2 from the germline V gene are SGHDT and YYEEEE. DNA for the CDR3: TGTGCCAGCAGCACCTCGACAGGGGGGGACACAGATACGCAGTATTTT. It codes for CASSTSTGGDTDTQYF.

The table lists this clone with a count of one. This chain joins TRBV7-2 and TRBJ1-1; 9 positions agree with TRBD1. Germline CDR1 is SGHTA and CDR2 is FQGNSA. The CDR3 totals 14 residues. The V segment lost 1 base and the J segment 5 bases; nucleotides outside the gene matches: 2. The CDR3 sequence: CASSLGQGVTEAFF. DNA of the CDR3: TGTGCCAGCAGCTTAGGACAGGGGGTAACTGAAGCTTTCTTT.

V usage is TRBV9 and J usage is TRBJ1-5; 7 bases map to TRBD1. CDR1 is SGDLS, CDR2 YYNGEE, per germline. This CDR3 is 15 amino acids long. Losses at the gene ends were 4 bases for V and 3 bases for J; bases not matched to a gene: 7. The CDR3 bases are TGTGCCAGCAGCCCCCGGACAGGTATCAATCAGCCCCAGCATTTT. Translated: CASSPRTGINQPQHF.

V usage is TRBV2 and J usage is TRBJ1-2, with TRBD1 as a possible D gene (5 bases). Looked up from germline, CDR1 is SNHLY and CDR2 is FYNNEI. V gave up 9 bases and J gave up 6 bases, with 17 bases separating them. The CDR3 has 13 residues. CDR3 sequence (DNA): TGTGCCAGTAGCCGGCGGGGCTGGGATGGCTACACCTTC. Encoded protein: CASSRRGWDGYTF.

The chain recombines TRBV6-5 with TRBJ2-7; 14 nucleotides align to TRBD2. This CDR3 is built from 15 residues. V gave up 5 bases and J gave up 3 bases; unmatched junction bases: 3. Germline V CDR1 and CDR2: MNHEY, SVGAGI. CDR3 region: CASSHGTSGGYEQYF. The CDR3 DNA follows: TGTGCCAGCAGTCACGGGACTAGCGGGGGCTACGAGCAGTACTTC.